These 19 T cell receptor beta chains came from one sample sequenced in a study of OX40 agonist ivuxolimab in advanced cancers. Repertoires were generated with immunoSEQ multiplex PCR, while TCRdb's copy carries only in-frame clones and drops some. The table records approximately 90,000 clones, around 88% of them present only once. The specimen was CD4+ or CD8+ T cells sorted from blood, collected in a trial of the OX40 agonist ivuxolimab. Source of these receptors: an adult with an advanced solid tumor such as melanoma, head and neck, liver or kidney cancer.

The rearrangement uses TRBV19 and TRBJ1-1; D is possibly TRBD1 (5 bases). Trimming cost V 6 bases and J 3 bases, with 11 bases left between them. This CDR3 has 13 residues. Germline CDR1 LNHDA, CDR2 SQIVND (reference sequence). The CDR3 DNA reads TGTGCCAGTAGCCGGTCGGGGGACACTGAAGCTTTCTTT. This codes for CASSRSGDTEAFF.

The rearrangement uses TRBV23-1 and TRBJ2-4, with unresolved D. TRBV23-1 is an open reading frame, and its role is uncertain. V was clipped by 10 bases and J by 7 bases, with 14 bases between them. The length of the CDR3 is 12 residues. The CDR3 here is CATQFCRNIQYF. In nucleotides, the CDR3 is TGCGCCACACAGTTTTGTCGGAACATTCAGTACTTC.

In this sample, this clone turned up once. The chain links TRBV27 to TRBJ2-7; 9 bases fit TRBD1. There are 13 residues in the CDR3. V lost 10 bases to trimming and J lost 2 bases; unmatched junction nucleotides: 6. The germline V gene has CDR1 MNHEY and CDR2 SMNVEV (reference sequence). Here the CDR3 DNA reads TGTGCCACCCGTAGACAGGGGGCCTACGAGCAGTACTTC. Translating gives CATRRQGAYEQYF.

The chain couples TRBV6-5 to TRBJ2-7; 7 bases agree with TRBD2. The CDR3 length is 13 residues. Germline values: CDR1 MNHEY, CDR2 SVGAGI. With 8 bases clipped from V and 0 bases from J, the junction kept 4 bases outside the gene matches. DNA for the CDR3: TGTGCCAGCTACGGGAGGAGCTCCTACGAGCAGTACTTC. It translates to CASYGRSSYEQYF.

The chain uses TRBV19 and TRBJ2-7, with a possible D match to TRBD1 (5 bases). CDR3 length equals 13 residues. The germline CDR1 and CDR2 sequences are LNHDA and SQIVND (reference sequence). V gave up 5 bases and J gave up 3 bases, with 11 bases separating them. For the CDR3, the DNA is TGTGCCAGTAGTTCTCTCGACAGCTACGAGCAGTACTTC. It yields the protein CASSSLDSYEQYF.

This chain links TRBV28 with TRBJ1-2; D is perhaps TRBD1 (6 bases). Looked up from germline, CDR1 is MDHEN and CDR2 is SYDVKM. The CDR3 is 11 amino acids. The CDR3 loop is CASSGQRGYTF. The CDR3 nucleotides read TGTGCATCGTCGGGACAAAGGGGCTACACCTTC.

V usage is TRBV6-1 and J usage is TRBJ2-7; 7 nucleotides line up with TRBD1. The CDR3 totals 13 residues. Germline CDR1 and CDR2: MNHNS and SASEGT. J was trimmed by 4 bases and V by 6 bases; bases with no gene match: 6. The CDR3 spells CASRAGGLYEQYF. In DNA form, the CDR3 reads TGTGCCAGCAGGGCAGGGGGATTGTACGAGCAGTACTTC.

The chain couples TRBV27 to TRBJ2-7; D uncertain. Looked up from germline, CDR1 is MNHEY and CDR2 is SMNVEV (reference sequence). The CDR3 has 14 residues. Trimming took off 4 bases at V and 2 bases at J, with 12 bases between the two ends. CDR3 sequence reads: CASSSSTETYEQYF. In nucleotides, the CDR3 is TGTGCCAGCAGTTCCTCGACCGAAACCTACGAGCAGTACTTC.

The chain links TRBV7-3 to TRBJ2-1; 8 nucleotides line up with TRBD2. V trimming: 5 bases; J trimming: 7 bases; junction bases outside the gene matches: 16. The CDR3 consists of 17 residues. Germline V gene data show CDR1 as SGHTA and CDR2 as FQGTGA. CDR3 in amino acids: CASSLQSGGAGLNEQFF. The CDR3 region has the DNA TGTGCCAGCAGCCTCCAGTCGGGGGGGGCAGGGCTAAATGAGCAGTTCTTC.

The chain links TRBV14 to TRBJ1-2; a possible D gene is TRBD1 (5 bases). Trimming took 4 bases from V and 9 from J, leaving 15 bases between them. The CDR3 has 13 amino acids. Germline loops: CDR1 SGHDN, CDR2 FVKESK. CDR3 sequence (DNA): TGTGCCAGCAGCCTCTCGGGGCTGCCGAGCTACACCTTC. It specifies CASSLSGLPSYTF.

CDR3 region: CASSLQRGPNEKLFF. CDR3 bases: TGTGCCAGCAGCTTGCAAAGGGGGCCTAATGAAAAACTGTTTTTT. The chain uses TRBV7-2 and TRBJ1-4; 7 nucleotides agree with TRBD1. Per germline, CDR1 SGHTA and CDR2 FQGNSA. The CDR3 runs to 15 residues. Trimming cost V 3 bases and J 3 bases; bases outside gene matches: 4.

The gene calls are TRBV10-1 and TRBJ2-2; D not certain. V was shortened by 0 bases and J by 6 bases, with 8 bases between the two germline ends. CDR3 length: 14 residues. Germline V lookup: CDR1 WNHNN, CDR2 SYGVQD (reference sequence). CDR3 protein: CASSESYSAGELFF. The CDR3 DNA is TGCGCCAGCAGTGAGTCGTATTCTGCCGGGGAGCTGTTTTTT.

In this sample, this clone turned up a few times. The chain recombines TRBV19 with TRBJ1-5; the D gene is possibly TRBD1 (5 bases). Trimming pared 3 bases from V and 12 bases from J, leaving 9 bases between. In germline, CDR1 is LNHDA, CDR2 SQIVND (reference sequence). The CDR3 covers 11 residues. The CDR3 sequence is CASSIRDRQHF. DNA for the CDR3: TGTGCCAGTAGTATCCGGGACCGCCAGCATTTT.

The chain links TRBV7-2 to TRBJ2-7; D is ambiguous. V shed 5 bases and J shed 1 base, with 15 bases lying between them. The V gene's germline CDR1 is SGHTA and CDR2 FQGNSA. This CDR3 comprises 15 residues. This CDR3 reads CASSLEAQRSYEQYF. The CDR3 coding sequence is TGTGCCAGCAGCCTAGAGGCTCAGCGATCCTACGAGCAGTACTTC.

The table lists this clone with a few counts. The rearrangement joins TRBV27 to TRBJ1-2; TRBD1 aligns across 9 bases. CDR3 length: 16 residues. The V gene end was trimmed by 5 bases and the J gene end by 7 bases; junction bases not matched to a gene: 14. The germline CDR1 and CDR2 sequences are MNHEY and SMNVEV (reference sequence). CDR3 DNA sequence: TGTGCCAGCAGTCTGGCGACAGGGGGGGGGTACGGTGGCTACACCTTC. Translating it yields CASSLATGGGYGGYTF.

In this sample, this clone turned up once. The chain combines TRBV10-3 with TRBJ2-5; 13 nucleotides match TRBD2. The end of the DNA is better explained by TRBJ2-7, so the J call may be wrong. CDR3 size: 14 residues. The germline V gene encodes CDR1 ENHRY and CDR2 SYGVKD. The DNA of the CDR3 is TGTGCCATCAGGGTGACTAGCGGGAGGTACGAGCAGTACTTC. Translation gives CAIRVTSGRYEQYF.

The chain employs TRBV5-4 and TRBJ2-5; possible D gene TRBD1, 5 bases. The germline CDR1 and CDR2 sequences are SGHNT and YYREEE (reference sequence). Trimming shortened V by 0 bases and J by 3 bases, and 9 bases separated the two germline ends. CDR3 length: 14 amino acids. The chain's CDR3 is CASSLADSKETQYF. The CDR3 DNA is TGTGCCAGCAGCTTGGCCGACAGTAAAGAGACCCAGTACTTC.

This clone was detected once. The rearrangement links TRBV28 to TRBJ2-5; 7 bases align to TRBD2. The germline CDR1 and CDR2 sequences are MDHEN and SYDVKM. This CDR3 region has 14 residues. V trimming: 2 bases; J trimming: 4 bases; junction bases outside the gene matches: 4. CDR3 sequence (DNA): TGTGCCAGCAGTTTAGCGGGAGTAAGAGAGACCCAGTACTTC. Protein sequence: CASSLAGVRETQYF.

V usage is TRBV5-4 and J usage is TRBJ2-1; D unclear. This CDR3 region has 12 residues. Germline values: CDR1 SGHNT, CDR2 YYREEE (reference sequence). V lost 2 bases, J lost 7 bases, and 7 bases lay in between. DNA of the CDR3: TGTGCCAGCAGCTTAGATGCGAATGAGCAGTTCTTC. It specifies CASSLDANEQFF.